This is a list of T cell receptor beta chains from one sample in a study of blood T cell repertoires in COVID-19. Here immunoSEQ multiplex PCR was the method, and the copy in TCRdb shows in-frame clones only, minus some. The top ten hold less than 1.5% of the sample, which has about 190,000 clones, around 85% seen once. Sequenced input: peripheral blood. These receptors all stem from a man aged 25 to 45 with acute or convalescent COVID-19. Both conserved end residues are part of each CDR3. D genes are given only for firm matches. Where a row states a size, it is once, few, many or the class of an expanded clone; other rows omit it.

v_call,d_call,j_call,clone_size,cdr3_nt,cdr3_aa
TRBV28,NA,TRBJ2-7,NA,TGTGCCAGCAGCGACAGCACAGGGCAGTACTTC,CASSDSTGQYF
TRBV5-1,NA,TRBJ2-3,NA,TGCGCCAGCAGGGGGGACACGGGCACAGATACGCAGTATTTT,CASRGDTGTDTQYF
TRBV12-3/TRBV12-4,NA,TRBJ2-7,NA,TGTGCCAGCAGTTTTGACAGGTCCCGCGAGCAGTACTTC,CASSFDRSREQYF
TRBV9,TRBD1,TRBJ2-6,NA,TGTGCCAGCAGCGTGTCGGGACAGCCAAGCTCTGGGGCCAACGTCCTGACTTTC,CASSVSGQPSSGANVLTF
TRBV30,NA,TRBJ2-7,NA,TGTGCCTGGAGTGTGTACACCTACGAGCAGTACTTC,CAWSVYTYEQYF
TRBV5-1,NA,TRBJ1-4,few,TGCGCCAGCCGGTCCGGGGGGTCAAATGAAAAACTGTTTTTT,CASRSGGSNEKLFF
TRBV4-1,NA,TRBJ1-1,NA,TGCGCCAGCAGCCAACGAGGGAGTGAAGCTTTCTTT,CASSQRGSEAFF
TRBV4-1,TRBD2,TRBJ2-7,NA,TGCGCCAGCAGCCATTTCCTAGCGGCCTCCAACTACGAGCAGTACTTC,CASSHFLAASNYEQYF
TRBV7-5,NA,TRBJ2-7,NA,TGTGCCAGAAGCACCCGGGACAGGGGAATCAACGAGCAGTACTTC,CARSTRDRGINEQYF
TRBV5-6,NA,TRBJ1-1,once,TGTGCCAGCTGCCGCTGGGCACTGAACACTGAAGCTTTCTTT,CASCRWALNTEAFF
TRBV11-2,NA,TRBJ1-1,NA,TGTGCCACTTGGGACCGGACAGCTGAAGCTTTCTTT,CATWDRTAEAFF
TRBV6-6,TRBD1,TRBJ1-5,once,TGTGCCAGCAGTTACCCACAGGGGAAGGATCAGCCCCAGCATTTT,CASSYPQGKDQPQHF
TRBV5-6,NA,TRBJ2-7,NA,TGTGCCAGCAGCCGCTACGGGGGGCAAACTACCTACGAGCAGTACTTC,CASSRYGGQTTYEQYF
TRBV4-1,TRBD2,TRBJ2-7,NA,TGCGCCAGCACCTGGTCCAGCGGGAGTTCTCCCTACGAGCAGTACTTC,CASTWSSGSSPYEQYF
TRBV18,TRBD1,TRBJ1-1,NA,TGTGCCAGCTCAGAGCAGGGGGCTGGGTCGAACACTGAAGCTTTCTTT,CASSEQGAGSNTEAFF
TRBV18,NA,TRBJ2-2,NA,TGTGCCAGCTCACCTACAGCGAACACCGGGGAGCTGTTTTTT,CASSPTANTGELFF
TRBV29-1,NA,TRBJ2-2,NA,TGCAGCGCCGAGCGGCAGCCCCCCGGGGAGCTGTTTTTT,CSAERQPPGELFF
TRBV10-3,NA,TRBJ2-5,NA,TGTGCCATCAGGGAGACAGGACCGGGCGAGACCCAGTACTTC,CAIRETGPGETQYF
TRBV7-9,TRBD1,TRBJ2-1,NA,TGTGCCAGCAGCTCGCCCGGGACAGGGTTCGATGAGCAGTTCTTC,CASSSPGTGFDEQFF
TRBV5-1,NA,TRBJ2-7,NA,TGCGCCAGCAGCTTGGAGCTGATCTCCTACGAGCAGTACTTC,CASSLELISYEQYF
TRBV3-1/TRBV3-2,NA,TRBJ2-1,NA,TGTGCCAGCAGCCATCGAGGTTTAGGGGGATCCTACAATGAGCAGTTCTTC,CASSHRGLGGSYNEQFF
TRBV5-1,TRBD2,TRBJ2-7,NA,TGCGCCAGCAGCTTCACTAGCGTCTCATACGAGCAGTACTTC,CASSFTSVSYEQYF
TRBV19,TRBD1,TRBJ2-7,NA,TGTGCCAGCAGAAGGACAGGGAGCTCCTACGAGCAGTACTTC,CASRRTGSSYEQYF
TRBV6-5,TRBD1,TRBJ1-5,NA,TGTGCCAGCAGCCGGGACAGGGGAGGCAATCAGCCCCAGCATTTT,CASSRDRGGNQPQHF
TRBV6-5,NA,TRBJ2-5,NA,TGTGCCAGCGAGGCAGAGGAGACCCAGTACTTC,CASEAEETQYF
TRBV30,TRBD2,TRBJ2-1,once,TGTGCCTGGAGTGTCGCCAGCGGGGTTAACTATGAGCAGTTCTTC,CAWSVASGVNYEQFF
TRBV5-6,TRBD1,TRBJ2-7,NA,TGTGCCAGCAGCCCCACAGGGGGCGGGTGGTACGAGCAGTACTTC,CASSPTGGGWYEQYF
TRBV2,NA,TRBJ2-1,NA,TGTGCCATCAATAGACTAGTAGGCAATGAGCAGTTCTTC,CAINRLVGNEQFF
TRBV28,NA,TRBJ2-7,NA,TGTGCCAGCACCTTGAGGACACCTTACGAGCAGTACTTC,CASTLRTPYEQYF
TRBV24-1,TRBD1,TRBJ1-2,NA,TGTGCCACTTCGGACAGGGGGCATGGCTACACCTTC,CATSDRGHGYTF
TRBV12-1,NA,TRBJ1-5,NA,TGTGCCAGCAGCTTCCAGGGTAGCAATCAGCCCCAGCATTTT,CASSFQGSNQPQHF
TRBV10-3,NA,TRBJ2-1,NA,TGTGCCATCAGTGAAACAAGCTCCTACAATGAGCAGTTCTTC,CAISETSSYNEQFF
TRBV28,NA,TRBJ2-1,NA,TGTGCCAGCGGAGAGGGGGAGTTAAAGAATGAGCAGTTCTTC,CASGEGELKNEQFF
TRBV9,TRBD1,TRBJ1-1,NA,TGTGCCAGCAGCGATACAGGGGGCCGGGGCACTGAAGCTTTCTTT,CASSDTGGRGTEAFF
TRBV5-1,NA,TRBJ1-2,NA,TGCGCCAGCAGGCCAAAGACGGGGGATGGCTACACCTTC,CASRPKTGDGYTF
TRBV7-9,NA,TRBJ1-5,NA,TGTGCCAGCAGCGTAGAATTGAGACAGCCCCAGCATTTT,CASSVELRQPQHF